This T cell receptor beta chain emerged from a study of blood T cell repertoires in COVID-19 (dated by TCRdb to about 2020). The study in broad terms: Samples from collaborators originated in the United States, Italy and Spain and spanned both the acute and convalescent phases of COVID-19. The prospective study material was composed of cDNA or gDNA derived from T cells, B-cell-depleted T cells, or PBMCs. Subjects who had been exposed to COVID-19, were actively infected with it, or had recovered from it provided the deeply sampled blood TCRbeta repertoires that made up the dataset. The repertoires were released in a freely available public database intended as a resource for research on the immune response to SARS-CoV-2. The samples were drawn from the first 160 participants of the ongoing ImmuneRACE study and from 1,254 subjects provided by 6 global collaborators. A de-identified subject ID, COVID-19 status, age in years and sex were almost always included in the sample metadata. Where HLA class I and class II types were available, the types were taken from metadata supplied by the sample provider, not from assay-based typing. Here is what the overall study found, with its caveats: The quantity of clinical and demographic metadata differed by source and by participant and was supplied without curation.

The germline V and J ends show losses of 5 bases and 4 bases respectively, and no gene match explains 3 bases of the junction. The CDR3 sequence holds 13 residues, the cysteine and phenylalanine included. Solely the CDR3 DNA is kept, with 39 bases framed from the first base. Looking up the germline V gene yields CDR1 LGHNA and CDR2 YNFKEQ. This clone has more than one count but fewer than ten. This clone's antigen is unknown. No much larger clonotype is one base removed from it; base qualities were not supplied. The collaborating institutions used their own protocols to collect whole blood in K2EDTA tubes. Collaborator samples were shipped for TCRbeta analysis as frozen whole blood, isolated PBMCs, or DNA extracted from either sample type. The immunoSEQ Assay, a bias-controlled multiplex PCR, was used to amplify TCRbeta CDR3 regions from genomic DNA. The original methods were these. Within the assay, amplification of reference gene primers was used to estimate how many nucleated cells each sample contained. To quantify the absolute abundance of each unique TCRbeta CDR3 rearrangement, sequence reads were collapsed and filtered. For each sample, productive Simpson clonality was calculated as the square root of Simpson's diversity index across productive rearrangements. TCRdb's version of the immuneACCESS table is confined to in-frame rearrangements and falls short of the full clone set. An unresolved V gene accounts for under half of the shortfall where checked; the remainder is of unknown origin. D and trimming were read from the DNA, whereas the V and J calls and clone size are those reported in that table. Counted in this sample were about 200,000 clones; more than 70% of them appeared once. More than 8% of the sample comes from the top ten.

Sequencing input: peripheral blood. The V gene is TRBV4-2 and the J gene is TRBJ1-1, and TRBD1 matches 8 of the central bases. The clonotype was recovered from a woman between 45 and 65 years old with acute or convalescent COVID-19. This receptor has the CDR3 CASSYTGGTEAFF. The sequenced DNA is TGTGCCAGCAGCTATACAGGGGGCACTGAAGCTTTCTTT.